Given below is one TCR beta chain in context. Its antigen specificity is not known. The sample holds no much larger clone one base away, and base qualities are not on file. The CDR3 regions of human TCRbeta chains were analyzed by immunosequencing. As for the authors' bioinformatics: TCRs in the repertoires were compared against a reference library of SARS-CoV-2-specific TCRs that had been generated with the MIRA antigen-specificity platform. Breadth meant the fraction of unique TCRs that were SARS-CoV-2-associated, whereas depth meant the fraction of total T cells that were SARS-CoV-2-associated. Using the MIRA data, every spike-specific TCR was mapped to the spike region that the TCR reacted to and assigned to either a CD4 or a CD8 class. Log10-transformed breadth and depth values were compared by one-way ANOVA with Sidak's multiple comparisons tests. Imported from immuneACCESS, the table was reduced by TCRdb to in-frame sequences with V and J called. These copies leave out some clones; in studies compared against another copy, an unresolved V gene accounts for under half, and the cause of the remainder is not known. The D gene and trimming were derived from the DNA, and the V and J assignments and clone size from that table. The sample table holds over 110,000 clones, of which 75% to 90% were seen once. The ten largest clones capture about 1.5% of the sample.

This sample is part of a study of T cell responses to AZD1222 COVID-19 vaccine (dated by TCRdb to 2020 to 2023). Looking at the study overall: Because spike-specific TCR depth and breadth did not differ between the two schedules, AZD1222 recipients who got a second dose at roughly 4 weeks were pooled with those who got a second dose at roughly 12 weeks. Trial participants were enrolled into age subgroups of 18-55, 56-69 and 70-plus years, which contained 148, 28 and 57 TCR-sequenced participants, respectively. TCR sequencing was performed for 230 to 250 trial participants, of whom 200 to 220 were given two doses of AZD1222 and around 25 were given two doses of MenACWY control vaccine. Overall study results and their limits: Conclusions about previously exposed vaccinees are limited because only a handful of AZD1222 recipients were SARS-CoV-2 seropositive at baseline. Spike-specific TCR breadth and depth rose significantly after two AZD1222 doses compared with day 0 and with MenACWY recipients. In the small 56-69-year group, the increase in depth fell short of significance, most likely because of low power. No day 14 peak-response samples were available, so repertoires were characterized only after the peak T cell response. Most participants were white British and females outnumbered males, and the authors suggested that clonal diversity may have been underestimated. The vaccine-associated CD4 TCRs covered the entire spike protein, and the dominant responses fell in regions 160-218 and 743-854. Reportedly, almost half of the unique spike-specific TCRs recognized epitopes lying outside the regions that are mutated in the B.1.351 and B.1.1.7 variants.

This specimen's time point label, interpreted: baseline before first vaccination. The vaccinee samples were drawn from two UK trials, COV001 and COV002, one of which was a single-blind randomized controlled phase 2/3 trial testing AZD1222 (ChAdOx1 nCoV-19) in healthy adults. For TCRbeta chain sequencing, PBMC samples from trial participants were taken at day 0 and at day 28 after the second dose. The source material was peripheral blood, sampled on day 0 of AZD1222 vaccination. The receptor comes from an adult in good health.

The CDR3 has the sequence CASSLTQGADTQYF. Here is the DNA: TGTGCCAGCAGTTTAACTCAGGGTGCAGATACGCAGTATTTT. Recombination connected TRBV7-9 to TRBJ2-3; TRBD1 is a possible D gene, resting on 5 matching bases. Its CDR3 holds 14 amino acids, cysteine through phenylalanine. Here the CDR3 DNA is all that survives: 42 bases in frame from base 1. The germline V gene (reference sequence) sets CDR1 to SEHNR and CDR2 to FQNEAQ. V and J lose 6 bases and 4 bases, and a span of 14 bases separates them. The CDR3, completed at both ends by the reference TRBV7-9 and TRBJ2-3 genes, gives the full variable domain DTGVSQNPRHKITKRGQNVTFRCDPISEHNRLYWYRQTLGQGPEFLTYFQNEAQLEKSRLLSDRFSAERPKGSFSTLEIQRTEQGDSAMYLCASSLTQGADTQYFGPGTRLTVL.